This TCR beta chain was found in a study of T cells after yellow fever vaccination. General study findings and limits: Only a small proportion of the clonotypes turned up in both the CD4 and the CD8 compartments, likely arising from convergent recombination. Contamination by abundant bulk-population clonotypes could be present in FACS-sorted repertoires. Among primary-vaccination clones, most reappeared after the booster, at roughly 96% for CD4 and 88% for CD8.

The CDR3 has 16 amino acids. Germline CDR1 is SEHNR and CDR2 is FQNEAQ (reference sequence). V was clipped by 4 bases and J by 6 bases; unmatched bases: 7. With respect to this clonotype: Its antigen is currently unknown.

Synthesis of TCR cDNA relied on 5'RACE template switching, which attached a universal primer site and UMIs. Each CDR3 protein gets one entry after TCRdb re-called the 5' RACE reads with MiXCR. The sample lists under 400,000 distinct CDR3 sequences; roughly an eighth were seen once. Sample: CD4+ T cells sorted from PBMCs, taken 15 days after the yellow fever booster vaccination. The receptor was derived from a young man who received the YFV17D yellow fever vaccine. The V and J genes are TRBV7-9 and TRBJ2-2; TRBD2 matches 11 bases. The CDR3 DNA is TGTGCCAGCAGCTCCATAGCGGGGGGGCCTTCCGGGGAGCTGTTTTTT. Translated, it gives CASSSIAGGPSGELFF.